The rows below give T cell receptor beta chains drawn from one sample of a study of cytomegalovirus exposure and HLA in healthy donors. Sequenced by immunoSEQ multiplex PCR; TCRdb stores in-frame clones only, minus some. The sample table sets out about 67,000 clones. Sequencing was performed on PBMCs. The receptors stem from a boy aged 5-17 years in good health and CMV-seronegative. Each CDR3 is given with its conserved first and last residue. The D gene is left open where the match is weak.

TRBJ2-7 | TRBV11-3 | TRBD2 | TGTGCCAGCAGCTCTTCTAGCGGGAGGGACAACGAGCAGTACTTC | CASSSSSGRDNEQYF
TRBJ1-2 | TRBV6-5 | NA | TGTGCCAGCAGTTCTACAGCTTATGGCTACACCTTC | CASSSTAYGYTF
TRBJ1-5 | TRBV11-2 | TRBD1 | TGTGCCAGCAGCTTCCTGGGACAGGGGGCAAGCAATCAGCCCCAGCATTTT | CASSFLGQGASNQPQHF
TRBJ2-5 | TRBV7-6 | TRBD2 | TGTGCCAGCAGCCACGGACTAGCGGGAGGCCCCCAAGAGACCCAGTACTTC | CASSHGLAGGPQETQYF
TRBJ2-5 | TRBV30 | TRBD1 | TGTGCCTGGAGTAAGGGACAGGGGGAGACCCAGTACTTC | CAWSKGQGETQYF
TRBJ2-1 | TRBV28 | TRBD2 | TGTGCCACCGAGTATGGGACTAGCGGGTCGAGTGAGCAGTTCTTC | CATEYGTSGSSEQFF
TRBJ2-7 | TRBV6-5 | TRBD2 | TGTGCCAGCGGACTCTTGGCGGGAGCCGCTTACGAGCAGTACTTC | CASGLLAGAAYEQYF
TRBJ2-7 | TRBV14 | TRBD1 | TGTGCCAGCAGCCAAGATAGCAGGACAGGGTTTTGGGACGAGCAGTACTTC | CASSQDSRTGFWDEQYF
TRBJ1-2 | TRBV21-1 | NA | TGTGCCAGCAGTATAGCAAATGGTGAGTCCGGGGGACCCGCTAACTATGGCTACACCTTC | CASSIANGESGGPANYGYTF
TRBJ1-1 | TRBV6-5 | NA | TGTGCCAGCAGCCGACCCGGAGACACTGAAGCTTTCTTT | CASSRPGDTEAFF
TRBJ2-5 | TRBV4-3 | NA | TGCGCCAGCAGCCCAGCGGCGGAGCAAGAGACCCAGTACTTC | CASSPAAEQETQYF
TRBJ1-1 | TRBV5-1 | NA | TGCGCCAGCAGCCAGCTCACAGGGCTGAACACTGAAGCTTTCTTT | CASSQLTGLNTEAFF
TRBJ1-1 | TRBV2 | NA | TGTGCCAGCCGGGAGGAGAACACTGAAGCTTTCTTT | CASREENTEAFF
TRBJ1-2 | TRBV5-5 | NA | TGTGCCAGCAGCTTCAGGCGTCACCAAAAGGACTATGGCTACACCTTC | CASSFRRHQKDYGYTF
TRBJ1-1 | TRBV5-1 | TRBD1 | TGCGCCAGCAGCTGGACAGGGGCGGACACTGAAGCTTTCTTT | CASSWTGADTEAFF
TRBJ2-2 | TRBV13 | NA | TGTGCCAGCAGCTTAGGGGCAGTCGTCAACACCGGGGAGCTGTTTTTT | CASSLGAVVNTGELFF
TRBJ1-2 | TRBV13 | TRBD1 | TGTGCCAGCAGCCAGCAGGGACAGGGCGACTATGGCTACACCTTC | CASSQQGQGDYGYTF
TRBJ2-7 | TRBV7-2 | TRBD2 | TGTGCCAGCAGCGACGGACTAGCGGGGAGCTCCTACGAGCAGTACTTC | CASSDGLAGSSYEQYF
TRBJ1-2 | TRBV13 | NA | TGTGCCAGCAGCTTGGGGGGAACCTATGGCTACACCTTC | CASSLGGTYGYTF
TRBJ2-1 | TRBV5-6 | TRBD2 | TGTGCCAGCAGCTCAATCGTGGGACTAGCGGGAGTCGGTGAGCAGTTCTTC | CASSSIVGLAGVGEQFF
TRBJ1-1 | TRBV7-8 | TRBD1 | TGTGCCAGCACCGGGACAGTAAACACTGAAGCTTTCTTT | CASTGTVNTEAFF
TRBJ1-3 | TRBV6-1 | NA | TGTGCCGGCGGACTTGATTCCTCTGGAAACACCATATATTTT | CAGGLDSSGNTIYF
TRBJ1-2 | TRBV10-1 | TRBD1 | TGCGCCACATCTCCAGGGGGCGAGGAGGCCACCTTC | CATSPGGEEATF
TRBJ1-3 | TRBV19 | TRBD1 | TGTGCCAGTAGTAAACGACAGGGCTTCTCTGGAAACACCATATATTTT | CASSKRQGFSGNTIYF
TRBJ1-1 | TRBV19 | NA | TGTGCCAGTAGTCCGGACGGAGGGGACACTGAAGCTTTCTTT | CASSPDGGDTEAFF
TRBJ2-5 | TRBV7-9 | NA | TGTGCCAGCAGCTTCCTCGGGGAAGAGCAGTACTTC | CASSFLGEEQYF
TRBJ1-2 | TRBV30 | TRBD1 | TGTGCCTGGAGTCCGGGACAGGGGGCTTATGGCTACACCTTC | CAWSPGQGAYGYTF
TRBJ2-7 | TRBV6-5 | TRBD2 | TGTGCCAGCAGTTACGGTCTAGCGGCCAGCTCCTACGAGCAGTACTTC | CASSYGLAASSYEQYF
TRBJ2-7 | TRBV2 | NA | TGTGCCAGCAGTGATAGCGGACTCTCCTACGAGCAGTACTTC | CASSDSGLSYEQYF
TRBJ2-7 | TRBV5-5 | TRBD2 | TGTGCCAGCAGCAACCTAGCGGACTACGAGCAGTACTTC | CASSNLADYEQYF
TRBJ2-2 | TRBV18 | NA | TGTGCCAGCTCACCACCACGCCAGGAGGGCACCGGGGAGCTGTTTTTT | CASSPPRQEGTGELFF
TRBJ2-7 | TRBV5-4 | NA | TGTGCCAGCAGCTTGCTCGGGGACTCCTACGAGCAGTACTTC | CASSLLGDSYEQYF
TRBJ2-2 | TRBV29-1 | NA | TGCAGCGTTGAAGATCTAGGAACCGGGGAGCTGTTTTTT | CSVEDLGTGELFF
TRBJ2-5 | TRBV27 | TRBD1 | TGTGCCAGCAGTTCCTCGACAGGGGGGACCCAGTACTTC | CASSSSTGGTQYF
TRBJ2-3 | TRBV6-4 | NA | TGTGCCAGCAGTGACCTGGGGGCTAGCACAGATACGCAGTATTTT | CASSDLGASTDTQYF
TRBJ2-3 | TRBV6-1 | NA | TGTGCCAGCAATACCGGGACTGGGGCAGATACGCAGTATTTT | CASNTGTGADTQYF
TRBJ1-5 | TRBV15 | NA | TGTGCCACCAGCAGTTCTCAGGGAATGGGGAATCAGCCCCAGCATTTT | CATSSSQGMGNQPQHF